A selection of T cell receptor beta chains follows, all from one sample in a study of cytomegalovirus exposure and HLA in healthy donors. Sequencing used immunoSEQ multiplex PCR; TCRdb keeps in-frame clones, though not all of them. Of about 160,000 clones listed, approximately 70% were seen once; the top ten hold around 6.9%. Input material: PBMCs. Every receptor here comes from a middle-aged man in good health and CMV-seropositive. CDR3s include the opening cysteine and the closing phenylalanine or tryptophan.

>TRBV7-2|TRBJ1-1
CASSLGGRGEAFF
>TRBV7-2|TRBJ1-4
CASSPAGGNEKLFF
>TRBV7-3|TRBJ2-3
CASSPRGGISTDTQYF
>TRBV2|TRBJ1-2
CASRTGQANYGYTF
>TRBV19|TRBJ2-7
CASSMRMGQGTYEQYF
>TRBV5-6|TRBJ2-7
CASRPTSSYEQYF
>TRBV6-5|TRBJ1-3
CASSYSGGGNTIYF
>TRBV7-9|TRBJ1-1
CSSSRAGGEAFF
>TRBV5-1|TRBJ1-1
CASSLAGGMNTEAFF
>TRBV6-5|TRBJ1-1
CASSARRAEAFF
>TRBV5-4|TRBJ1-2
CASSSRSKGAANGYTF